Following are 12 T cell receptor beta chains from one sample sequenced in a study of long-term antiretroviral therapy in people with HIV. The authors ran the immunoSEQ assay, v3.0, at survey level. Sequencing used immunoSEQ multiplex PCR; TCRdb keeps in-frame clones, though not all of them. The sample includes tens of thousands of clones, around four fifths of them seen just once. The input for sequencing was unsorted PBMCs, taken 0.8 years before starting antiretroviral therapy. These receptor sequences come from a man aged 18 to 29 with HIV.

This chain joins TRBV20-1 and TRBJ1-1; no definite D call. The germline gives CDR1 DFQATT, CDR2 SNEGSKA (reference sequence). V was trimmed by 3 bases and J by 1 base, leaving 3 bases between them. The CDR3 consists of 11 residues. CDR3 bases: TGCAGTGCTAGGGGGAACACTGAAGCTTTCTTT. It encodes CSARGNTEAFF.

CDR3 amino acids: CASSLEGAGLETQYF. In nucleotides, the CDR3 is TGTGCCAGCAGCTTAGAAGGTGCGGGGTTAGAGACCCAGTACTTC. This chain uses TRBV7-9 with TRBJ2-5, with a possible D match to TRBD2 (6 bases). The CDR3 consists of 15 residues. V was clipped by 1 base and J by 4 bases, with 13 bases between them. The germline CDR1 and CDR2 sequences are SEHNR and FQNEAQ (reference sequence).

The genes are TRBV13 and TRBJ2-6, with TRBD2 as a possible D gene (5 bases). The CDR3 length is 15 residues. Germline V lookup: CDR1 PRHDT, CDR2 FYEKMQ (reference sequence). V lost 2 bases and J lost 3, with 8 bases in between. CDR3 nucleotide sequence: TGTGCCAGCAGCTTACTACGGGATGGGGCCAACGTCCTGACTTTC. Its translation is CASSLLRDGANVLTF.

This clone turned up a few times. The CDR3 here is CASSPGLANTGELFF. For the CDR3, the DNA is TGCGCCAGCAGCCCGGGACTAGCTAACACCGGGGAGCTGTTTTTT. V is TRBV5-1 and J is TRBJ2-2, with 9 bases fitting TRBD2. The CDR3 is 15 amino acids. V shed 4 bases, J shed 2 bases, and the junction held 3 bases outside the gene matches. Germline loops: CDR1 SGHRS, CDR2 YFSETQ.

The J gene is TRBJ2-7, the V gene TRBV6-6, with D unclear. V lost 5 bases and J 4 bases, leaving 6 bases between the germline ends. Germline values: CDR1 MNHNY, CDR2 SVGAGI (reference sequence). The CDR3 runs 11 residues. CDR3 nucleotide sequence: TGTGCCAGCAGTCCCTCGTACGAGCAGTACTTC. This sequence encodes CASSPSYEQYF.

This chain links TRBV4-3 with TRBJ1-4; possibly TRBD1 for D (5 bases). This CDR3 has 18 amino acids. V was cut by 2 bases and J by 1 base, with 17 bases left in between. Germline CDR1 LGHNA, CDR2 YSLEER. Here the CDR3 reads CASSQTPRGAGTNEKLFF. In DNA form, the CDR3 reads TGCGCCAGCAGCCAAACCCCCCGGGGCGCGGGAACTAATGAAAAACTGTTTTTT.

This chain connects TRBV7-9 to TRBJ1-5, with TRBD1 matching over 8 bases. Germline V gene data show CDR1 as SEHNR and CDR2 as FQNEAQ (reference sequence). The CDR3 spans 18 residues. J lost 2 bases, V lost 1 base, and 10 bases had no gene match. CDR3 sequence reads: CASSLEPRGRGGNQPQHF. The CDR3 DNA follows: TGTGCCAGCAGCTTAGAGCCCAGGGGGCGCGGGGGCAATCAGCCCCAGCATTTT.

J is TRBJ1-3 and V is TRBV30; the D gene is possibly TRBD1 (5 bases). Trimming shortened V by 4 bases and J by 8 bases, and 15 bases separated the two germline ends. CDR1 GTSNPN and CDR2 SVGIG come from the germline V gene (reference sequence). This CDR3 has 13 amino acids. This CDR3 is CAWTWGSGDTIYF. The CDR3 DNA reads as TGTGCCTGGACATGGGGGTCCGGGGACACCATATATTTT.

The chain combines TRBV19 with TRBJ2-3; 8 nucleotides match TRBD1. The CDR3 loop spans 14 amino acids. J gave up 2 bases and V 3 bases, and 1 base lay outside the gene matches. Germline V gives CDR1 LNHDA, CDR2 SQIVND (reference sequence). The CDR3 is CASSMDRDTDTQYF. CDR3 in DNA: TGTGCCAGTAGTATGGACAGGGACACAGATACGCAGTATTTT.

In regard to this clone: The sample carries other DNA sequences with the same CDR3. This sequence joins TRBV9 and TRBJ1-6; D gene ambiguous. Germline-derived CDR1 and CDR2 are SGDLS and YYNGEE. CDR3 length: 14 amino acids. The germline V and J ends were trimmed by 0 bases and 6 bases, with 7 bases remaining between them. CDR3 DNA: TGTGCCAGCAGCGTAGTAGACATTAATTCACCCCTCCACTTT. It codes for CASSVVDINSPLHF.

This clone was detected once. V is TRBV28 and J is TRBJ2-2; 8 bases map to TRBD1. The CDR3 contains 14 residues. Trimming cost V 6 bases and J 6 bases; bases outside gene matches: 6. Germline V lookup: CDR1 MDHEN, CDR2 SYDVKM. The CDR3 DNA is TGTGCCAGCAGCCCAGACAGGGGTTCCGGGGAGCTGTTTTTT. Protein product: CASSPDRGSGELFF.

This chain links TRBV29-1 with TRBJ1-2; D possibly corresponds to TRBD1 (5 bases). The CDR3 runs 14 residues. Trimming cost V 0 bases and J 0 bases, with 8 bases left between them. The V gene's germline CDR1 is SQVTM and CDR2 ANQGSEA. This chain's CDR3 is CSVEDRETNYGYTF. The CDR3 DNA sequence: TGCAGCGTTGAAGACAGGGAGACTAACTATGGCTACACCTTC.